Presented here are 21 T cell receptor beta chains from one specimen sequenced in a study of cytomegalovirus exposure and HLA in healthy donors. Produced via immunoSEQ multiplex PCR; TCRdb's table is partial and in-frame only. The table includes about 220,000 clones, about 90% detected once. Sequenced sample: PBMCs. These receptors all come from a woman aged 18-29 years in good health and CMV-seronegative.

This sequence joins TRBV20-1 and TRBJ2-7; a possible D gene is TRBD2 (6 bases). This CDR3 has 11 residues. The V end lost 3 bases, the J end lost 6 bases, and 9 bases lay between the germline ends. CDR1 and CDR2 from the germline V gene are DFQATT and SNEGSKA (reference sequence). CDR3 amino acids: CSARRDSEQYF. Here the CDR3 DNA reads TGCAGTGCTAGGCGGGACTCCGAGCAGTACTTC.

This clone was picked up a small number of times. The V and J genes are TRBV6-1 and TRBJ2-5; 7 bases are shared with TRBD2. The V gene end was trimmed by 8 bases and the J gene end by 2 bases; junction bases not matched to a gene: 5. Germline CDR1 and CDR2: MNHNS and SASEGT. The CDR3 runs to 13 residues. In DNA, the CDR3 is TGTGCCAGCGGGGGGGATTCTCAAGAGACCCAGTACTTC. This translates into CASGGDSQETQYF.

J is TRBJ2-1 and V is TRBV5-1; 9 nucleotides agree with TRBD2. The germline gives CDR1 SGHRS, CDR2 YFSETQ. The V gene end was trimmed by 0 bases and the J gene end by 4 bases; junction bases not matched to a gene: 5. The CDR3 extends over 16 amino acids. As DNA, the CDR3 is TGCGCCAGCAGCTTGGCTCTAGCGGGATATTACAATGAGCAGTTCTTC. Residues: CASSLALAGYYNEQFF.

The V and J genes are TRBV28 and TRBJ1-6, with D perhaps matching TRBD1 (5 bases). Germline CDR1 reads MDHEN; CDR2 reads SYDVKM. This CDR3 spans 13 amino acids. The V end was cut by 2 bases, the J end by 11 bases, with 10 bases between. The DNA for the CDR3 is TGTGCCAGCAGTTTAACCCCAGGGACACCCCTCCACTTT. Translated, it gives CASSLTPGTPLHF.

Notes on this clone: The junction departs from germline at one end; a sequencing error may be responsible. The chain combines TRBV6-4 with TRBJ2-1, with TRBD2 identical over 7 bases. The CDR3 loop spans 16 amino acids. Germline V gives CDR1 MRHNA, CDR2 SNTAGT. The CDR3 region is CASSYSAGEAYNEQFF. The DNA for the CDR3 is TGTGCCAGCAGTTACTCTGCGGGAGAGGCCTACAATGAGCAGTTCTTC.

The chain has TRBV11-2 and TRBJ1-4, with TRBD1 matching over 8 bases. Trimming took 5 bases from V and 8 from J; bases not matched to a gene: 7. The CDR3 consists of 14 residues. The germline V gene has CDR1 SGHAT and CDR2 FQNNGV. CDR3 nucleotides: TGTGCCAGCAGCCTCAGGGGGCCCGGGGAAAAACTGTTTTTT. It translates to CASSLRGPGEKLFF.

The J gene is TRBJ1-2, the V gene TRBV5-4, with TRBD1 identical over 7 bases. CDR1 SGHNT and CDR2 YYREEE come from the germline V gene (reference sequence). The CDR3 totals 13 residues. V was clipped by 7 bases and J by 4 bases; unmatched bases: 7. The CDR3: CASSTQGVYGYTF. The CDR3 DNA is TGTGCCAGCTCCACCCAGGGGGTCTATGGCTACACCTTC.

In regard to this clone: Other nucleotide sequences from this sample produce the same CDR3. This chain joins TRBV9 and TRBJ1-3; TRBD1 matches 8 bases. Germline V gives CDR1 SGDLS, CDR2 YYNGEE. The CDR3 consists of 14 residues. The V segment lost 4 bases and the J segment 4 bases; nucleotides outside the gene matches: 4. The CDR3 is CASSLQGAGNTIYF. DNA for the CDR3: TGTGCCAGCAGCCTCCAGGGGGCCGGAAACACCATATATTTT.

This chain connects TRBV5-6 to TRBJ2-5; D gene ambiguous. V was trimmed by 4 bases and J by 5 bases, leaving 12 bases between them. The CDR3 sequence is 13 residues long. Germline CDR1 and CDR2: SGHDT and YYEEEE. As DNA, the CDR3 is TGTGCCAGCAGCACGAGCACTCACGAGACCCAGTACTTC. Translating gives CASSTSTHETQYF.

The gene calls are TRBV2 and TRBJ1-2; D call uncertain. Germline CDR1 is SNHLY and CDR2 is FYNNEI. The ends were cut back, 4 bases at V and 4 bases at J, with 10 bases in the middle. The CDR3 is made up of 13 amino acids. The CDR3 sequence is CASSAGNSYGYTF. CDR3 nucleotides: TGTGCCAGCAGTGCCGGGAACTCCTATGGCTACACCTTC.

The chain uses TRBV6-5 and TRBJ1-5; D gene ambiguous. CDR3 length: 14 residues. CDR1 is MNHEY and CDR2 is SVGAGI in the germline V gene. The germline V and J ends were trimmed by 4 bases and 7 bases, with 14 bases remaining between them. As DNA, the CDR3 is TGTGCCAGCAGTTGGGTTAAATTGGGCCAGCCCCAGCATTTT. It specifies CASSWVKLGQPQHF.

This clone was counted once. CDR3 nucleotide sequence: TGTGCCAGTAGTACACAGGGGGTGAACTATGGCTACACCTTC. This translates into CASSTQGVNYGYTF. This sequence joins TRBV19 and TRBJ1-2; 8 bases line up with TRBD1. The length of the CDR3 is 14 residues. Trimming at V came to 4 bases and at J to 2 bases, leaving 3 bases not matched to a gene. The germline gives CDR1 LNHDA, CDR2 SQIVND (reference sequence).

V and J are TRBV7-6 and TRBJ2-3; 16 bases map to TRBD2. V gave up 4 bases and J gave up 6 bases; unmatched junction bases: 10. The CDR3 runs 18 residues. CDR1 and CDR2 (germline): SGHVS, FNYEAQ. DNA of the CDR3: TGTGCCAGCAGCTCAACAGGGACTAGCGGGAGGGCCGGGGATACGCAGTATTTT. Encoded protein: CASSSTGTSGRAGDTQYF.

This clone was found once. This chain connects TRBV5-6 to TRBJ1-6; D unresolved. V was shortened by 1 base and J by 8 bases, with 16 bases between the two germline ends. Germline V lookup: CDR1 SGHDT, CDR2 YYEEEE. This CDR3 contains 16 residues. The CDR3 DNA is TGTGCCAGCAGCTTGAGTCCAGGTGATCTCCATTCACCCCTCCACTTT. Translation: CASSLSPGDLHSPLHF.

This chain links TRBV2 with TRBJ1-2, with D uncertain. Germline assignment: CDR1 SNHLY and CDR2 FYNNEI. The V gene lost 6 bases and the J gene lost 4 bases, with 15 bases spanning the gap. This CDR3 contains 14 residues. The CDR3 DNA reads as TGTGCCAGCAGGCGACACGGGGATCGCTATGGCTACACCTTC. Protein: CASRRHGDRYGYTF.

The rearrangement uses TRBV2 and TRBJ1-1; tentatively, D is TRBD1 (6 bases). Germline-derived CDR1 and CDR2 are SNHLY and FYNNEI. Trimming pared 6 bases from V and 5 bases from J, leaving 19 bases between. The CDR3 sequence is 15 residues long. The CDR3, as DNA: TGTGCCAGCAGGCCGACAGGCCCGGCGTCAACTGAAGCTTTCTTT. Its translation: CASRPTGPASTEAFF. Looking up the rest from reference TRBV2 and TRBJ1-1 gives the full variable domain: EPEVTQTPSHQVTQMGQEVILRCVPISNHLYFYWYRQILGQKVEFLVSFYNNEISEKSEIFDDQFSVERPDGSNFTLKIRSTKLEDSAMYFCASRPTGPASTEAFFGQGTRLTVV.

J is TRBJ2-2 and V is TRBV11-3; D possibly corresponds to TRBD2 (5 bases). V was shortened by 2 bases and J by 2 bases, with 9 bases between the two germline ends. The CDR3 length is 15 residues. Per germline, CDR1 SGHNT and CDR2 YENEEA. The CDR3 sequence is CASSLFSGNTGELFF. As DNA, the CDR3 is TGTGCCAGCAGCTTATTCAGCGGAAACACCGGGGAGCTGTTTTTT.

This clone occurred a few times. CDR3 coding DNA: TGTGCCAGCAGCTCGACTAGAGGAGAGACCCAGTACTTC. Amino acid sequence: CASSSTRGETQYF. This chain connects TRBV7-6 to TRBJ2-5; weak D call: TRBD2 (6 bases). Between the trimmed V and J ends, which lost 4 bases and 4 bases, there was a span of 10 bases. CDR1 and CDR2 (germline): SGHVS, FNYEAQ. The CDR3 totals 13 residues. Full variable domain (outside the CDR3, taken from reference TRBV7-6 and TRBJ2-5): GAGVSQSPRYKVTKRGQDVALRCDPISGHVSLYWYRQALGQGPEFLTYFNYEAQQDKSGLPNDRFSAERPEGSISTLTIQRTEQRDSAMYRCASSSTRGETQYFGPGTRLLVL.

The rearrangement links TRBV6-5 to TRBJ1-4, with D possibly TRBD1 on 5 matching bases. CDR3 size: 13 residues. Germline CDR1 is MNHEY and CDR2 is SVGAGI. The V gene lost 6 bases and the J gene lost 8 bases, with 13 bases spanning the gap. The CDR3 nucleotides are TGTGCCAGCAGGGGGCTCTCTGGGGAAAAACTGTTTTTT. It yields the protein CASRGLSGEKLFF.

This chain joins TRBV6-5 and TRBJ1-5, with 11 bases aligning to TRBD1. This CDR3 comprises 16 residues. Germline values: CDR1 MNHEY, CDR2 SVGAGI. Trimming took 4 bases from V and 6 from J; bases not matched to a gene: 8. Here the CDR3 reads CASSSRRTGGSQPQHF. CDR3 sequence (DNA): TGTGCCAGCAGTTCGAGAAGGACAGGGGGCAGTCAGCCCCAGCATTTT.

As regards this clone: This sample includes further DNA sequences coding for the same CDR3. J is TRBJ2-4 and V is TRBV9; a possible D gene is TRBD2 (6 bases). V lost 2 bases, J lost 2 bases, and 8 bases lay in between. The length of the CDR3 is 14 residues. Germline V gene data show CDR1 as SGDLS and CDR2 as YYNGEE. CDR3: CASSVGGSKNIQYF. CDR3 coding DNA: TGTGCCAGCAGCGTGGGGGGATCCAAAAACATTCAGTACTTC.